This T cell receptor beta chain comes out of a study of blood T cell repertoires in COVID-19. Study at large: Specimens from acute and convalescent COVID-19 originated in the United States, Italy and Spain. Sources were T cells, B-cell-depleted T cells, or PBMCs; the material itself was cDNA or gDNA.

This CDR3 is 12 amino acids long. Trimming removed 7 bases from V and 5 bases from J; junction bases left unmatched: 5. Germline V gene sequence: CDR1 SGHRS, CDR2 YFSETQ. How the authors handled the data: Reference gene primer amplification gave nucleated cell count estimates. Libraries were prepared by immunoSEQ multiplex PCR; TCRdb keeps only in-frame clonotypes and omits some of them. The V and J calls and clone size come from that table; D and trimming were worked out from the DNA. The data contain around 200,000 clones, approximately 89% of them singletons. The specimen sequenced was peripheral blood. This clonotype originated in a middle-aged man with active or convalescent COVID-19. The chain combines TRBV5-1 with TRBJ2-5; TRBD2 matches at 7 bases. As DNA, the CDR3 is TGCGCCAGCCGAAGGGAGGGGGAGACCCAGTACTTC. The encoded protein is CASRREGETQYF.